One sample yielded the 11 T cell receptor beta chains listed below, sequenced in a study of response to subunit inactivated influenza vaccine. TCRdb analysed the RT-PCR reads with MiXCR anew, one entry per CDR3 protein. The sample shows about 650,000 distinct CDR3 sequences, 15% to 17% of them seen only once. Here the sequenced sample was PBMCs from blood, taken 11 to 12 days after vaccination. The receptors derive from a man between 45 and 60 years old who received an inactivated influenza vaccine.

This clonotype was seen more than once but under ten times. This chain joins TRBV5-6 and TRBJ1-5, with 9 bases that match TRBD1. CDR3 length: 14 residues. With 2 bases clipped from V and 5 bases from J, the junction kept 2 bases outside the gene matches. Germline V gives CDR1 SGHDT, CDR2 YYEEEE. As DNA, the CDR3 is TGTGCCAGCAGCTTCGGGACAGGGTATCAGCCCCAGCATTTT. This translates into CASSFGTGYQPQHF. Full variable domain (remainder filled in from reference TRBV5-6 and TRBJ1-5): DAGVTQSPTHLIKTRGQQVTLRCSPKSGHDTVSWYQQALGQGPQFIFQYYEEEERQRGNFPDRFSGHQFPNYSSELNVNALLLGDSALYLCASSFGTGYQPQHFGDGTRLSIL.

This clonotype was seen a handful of times. The chain combines TRBV29-1 with TRBJ2-7; 8 nucleotides agree with TRBD2. The CDR3 is made up of 12 amino acids. Germline CDR1 and CDR2: SQVTM and ANQGSEA. J gave up 6 bases and V 4 bases, and 5 bases lay outside the gene matches. This CDR3 is CSVGGGRTEQYF. DNA of the CDR3: TGCAGCGTTGGCGGGGGGCGCACCGAGCAGTACTTC.

This clonotype has ten or more counts. The chain links TRBV28 to TRBJ2-7, with D hard to call. Germline V gene sequence: CDR1 MDHEN, CDR2 SYDVKM. The CDR3 is made up of 11 amino acids. V shed 4 bases and J shed 4 bases, with 5 bases lying between them. CDR3 nucleotides: TGTGCCAGCAGTTCTCCGTACGAGCAGTACTTC. Encoded protein: CASSSPYEQYF.

This clonotype was observed at least ten times. The V and J genes are TRBV5-4 and TRBJ2-1; TRBD1 is a possible D gene (5 bases). Germline CDR1 SGHNT, CDR2 YYREEE (reference sequence). This CDR3 region has 15 residues. The V end lost 1 base, the J end lost 6 bases, and 14 bases lay between the germline ends. This CDR3 is CASSLRRRGANEQFF. The CDR3 DNA reads TGTGCCAGCAGCTTGAGGCGGCGTGGGGCCAATGAGCAGTTCTTC.

The chain combines TRBV30 with TRBJ1-4; D call uncertain. This CDR3 is built from 13 residues. In germline, CDR1 is GTSNPN, CDR2 SVGIG (reference sequence). V shed 6 bases and J shed 8 bases, with 16 bases lying between them. The CDR3 bases are TGTGCCTGTCCTCGTCTTCTGAGCGAAAAACTGTTTTTT. This sequence encodes CACPRLLSEKLFF.

V is TRBV12-3 or TRBV12-4 and J is TRBJ1-6; the D is unclear. Trimming removed 7 bases at V and 4 bases at J, with 17 bases between. CDR3 length: 16 residues. As DNA, the CDR3 is TGTGCCAGCACTTTTGACGCACGACAATATAATTCACCCCTCCACTTT. This translates into CASTFDARQYNSPLHF.

There are many counts of this clonotype. The chain couples TRBV24-1 to TRBJ2-1; D call uncertain. Germline V CDR1 and CDR2: KGHDR, SFDVKD. The CDR3 sequence is 15 residues long. The germline V and J ends were trimmed by 6 bases and 9 bases, with 20 bases remaining between them. The CDR3 DNA reads TGTGCCACCAGTTCAGGCCCTGGCCGGGCCCCTGAGCAGTTCTTC. Translation: CATSSGPGRAPEQFF.

Only a few counts were recorded for this clonotype. The chain carries TRBV7-9 and TRBJ1-1, with 8 positions matching TRBD1. Germline trimming cut 6 bases from V and 11 bases from J; bases unmatched to any gene: 14. CDR3 length equals 14 residues. Germline CDR1 is SEHNR and CDR2 is FQNEAQ (reference sequence). This CDR3 is CASRPTGTGSGAFF. The CDR3 region has the DNA TGTGCCAGCAGACCAACCGGGACAGGTTCAGGCGCTTTCTTT. The whole variable domain, filled in from reference TRBV7-9 and TRBJ1-1, reads DTGVSQNPRHKITKRGQNVTFRCDPISEHNRLYWYRQTLGQGPEFLTYFQNEAQLEKSRLLSDRFSAERPKGSFSTLEIQRTEQGDSAMYLCASRPTGTGSGAFFGQGTRLTVV.

The J gene is TRBJ1-2, the V gene TRBV4-2, with a tentative D call TRBD1 (5 bases). There are 15 residues in the CDR3. Trimming stripped 0 bases from V and 4 bases from J, with 12 bases between. Germline CDR1 LGHNA, CDR2 YNFKEQ. CDR3 DNA: TGTGCCAGCAGCCAAGATCCTAAGGGGAGCTATGGCTACACCTTC. The encoded protein is CASSQDPKGSYGYTF.

This chain joins TRBV20-1 and TRBJ2-3; 8 positions agree with TRBD2. This CDR3 is 15 amino acids long. V gave up 5 bases and J gave up 5 bases; unmatched junction bases: 12. Germline V gene sequence: CDR1 DFQATT, CDR2 SNEGSKA (reference sequence). CDR3 DNA sequence: TGCAGTGCTCACACGCAGACTAGCGAAAAAGATACGCAGTATTTT. Translated: CSAHTQTSEKDTQYF.

The chain combines TRBV5-1 with TRBJ2-7; 9 bases agree with TRBD1. This CDR3 is 14 amino acids long. Germline V gene sequence: CDR1 SGHRS, CDR2 YFSETQ. Trimming at V came to 5 bases and at J to 3 bases, leaving 6 bases not matched to a gene. CDR3 coding DNA: TGCGCCAGCAGAACAGGGGGCTCGATCTACGAGCAGTACTTC. Protein product: CASRTGGSIYEQYF.